The 18 T cell receptor beta chains in this list originate from one sample, sequenced in a study of blood T cell repertoires in COVID-19. The table came from immunoSEQ multiplex PCR; TCRdb's copy has only in-frame clones and leaves some out. The data contain 25,000 to 35,000 clones, about 89% of them singletons. The specimen sequenced was peripheral blood. The receptors were gathered from a man between 65 and 85 years old with active COVID-19.

The V gene is TRBV5-1, the J gene TRBJ2-7, with 8 bases lining up with TRBD1. The CDR3 is 17 amino acids. Germline assignment: CDR1 SGHRS and CDR2 YFSETQ. With V trimmed by 4 bases and J by 2 bases, 14 bases remained unmatched. The CDR3 loop is CASSPGQVLLEPYEQYF. The CDR3 DNA follows: TGCGCCAGCAGCCCGGGACAGGTCCTCCTCGAACCCTACGAGCAGTACTTC.

The chain carries TRBV4-3 and TRBJ1-2; TRBD1 is a possible D gene (5 bases). The CDR3 is made up of 15 amino acids. Germline assignment: CDR1 LGHNA and CDR2 YSLEER. Trimming removed 0 bases at V and 3 bases at J, with 11 bases between. CDR3 DNA: TGCGCCAGCAGCCAAGAAATGCGACAGCACTATGGCTACACCTTC. Encoded protein: CASSQEMRQHYGYTF.

The rearrangement uses TRBV16 and TRBJ2-2; no clear D. Germline-derived CDR1 and CDR2 are KGHSY and FQNENV. Trimming removed 4 bases at V and 5 bases at J, with 8 bases between. CDR3 length: 13 amino acids. The CDR3: CASSLSVTGELFF. The CDR3 nucleotides are TGTGCCAGCAGCCTTTCGGTAACCGGGGAGCTGTTTTTT.

This rearrangement joins TRBV29-1 to TRBJ1-2; 8 bases agree with TRBD1. The V gene end was trimmed by 2 bases and the J gene end by 8 bases; junction bases not matched to a gene: 10. The CDR3 runs 14 residues. Germline V gives CDR1 SQVTM, CDR2 ANQGSEA. The chain's CDR3 is CSVERQGATGGYTF. DNA for the CDR3: TGCAGCGTTGAACGGCAGGGGGCGACGGGGGGCTACACCTTC.

In DNA form, the CDR3 reads TGTGCCACCAGTGATTTGTGGGGCGAAAGAAATGAGCAGTTCTTC. Translating it yields CATSDLWGERNEQFF. V and J are TRBV24-1 and TRBJ2-1; a weak D match, TRBD1 (5 bases). CDR1 KGHDR and CDR2 SFDVKD come from the germline V gene. The CDR3 totals 15 residues. V was pared by 0 bases and J by 7 bases, with 12 bases between.

The rearrangement links TRBV4-2 to TRBJ2-1; TRBD2 matches 10 bases. The CDR3 spans 16 residues. The ends lost 1 base at V and 8 bases at J; junction bases unmatched: 8. Germline assignment: CDR1 LGHNA and CDR2 YNFKEQ. The CDR3 protein is CASSQGFSGGIHEQFF. DNA of the CDR3: TGTGCCAGCAGCCAAGGGTTTAGCGGGGGGATTCATGAGCAGTTCTTC.

This chain links TRBV11-2 with TRBJ2-7; TRBD1 matches at 7 bases. The CDR3 is 15 amino acids. J was trimmed by 4 bases and V by 1 base; bases with no gene match: 7. CDR1 and CDR2 (germline): SGHAT, FQNNGV. The DNA of the CDR3 is TGTGCCAGCAGCTTAGTAGGCGGACAGGCGTACGAGCAGTACTTC. Translating gives CASSLVGGQAYEQYF.

This clone has just a few counts. The rearrangement uses TRBV7-9 and TRBJ1-2; D is ambiguous. The germline V gene has CDR1 SEHNR and CDR2 FQNEAQ (reference sequence). The CDR3 is 16 residues long. Trimming left V 4 bases short and J 0 bases short, with 15 bases between. The CDR3 loop reads CASSSLNLLANYGYTF. The CDR3 coding sequence is TGTGCCAGCAGCTCGCTAAACCTGCTAGCTAACTATGGCTACACCTTC.

The chain recombines TRBV29-1 with TRBJ1-2; weak D call: TRBD1 (5 bases). CDR3 size: 16 residues. V was trimmed by 4 bases and J by 0 bases, leaving 18 bases between them. Germline lookup yields CDR1 SQVTM and CDR2 ANQGSEA. Here the CDR3 reads CSVADQGLQANYGYTF. CDR3 DNA: TGCAGCGTTGCAGATCAGGGTCTGCAAGCTAACTATGGCTACACCTTC.

The CDR3, as DNA: TGTGCCAGCACCTCAGGGATGGCAGAGACCCAGTACTTC. This encodes CASTSGMAETQYF. The V and J genes are TRBV5-6 and TRBJ2-5; tentative D call: TRBD1 (5 bases). The CDR3 extends over 13 amino acids. CDR1 is SGHDT, CDR2 YYEEEE, per germline. V lost 6 bases to trimming and J lost 4 bases, with 13 bases between them.

Only a few counts were recorded for this clone. The rearrangement uses TRBV7-2 and TRBJ2-1, with a tentative D call TRBD2 (5 bases). Trimming took 0 bases from V and 5 from J, leaving 14 bases between them. Germline CDR1 SGHTA, CDR2 FQGNSA. The CDR3 loop spans 16 amino acids. The CDR3 reads CASSLADSVPHNEQFF. DNA for the CDR3: TGTGCCAGCAGCTTAGCGGACTCCGTACCTCACAATGAGCAGTTCTTC.

V gene TRBV7-9 combines with J gene TRBJ2-1, with 9 bases matching TRBD1. There are 15 residues in the CDR3. Germline V gene sequence: CDR1 SEHNR, CDR2 FQNEAQ (reference sequence). With 3 bases clipped from V and 3 bases from J, the junction kept 3 bases outside the gene matches. CDR3: CASSFRTGVYNEQFF. CDR3 bases: TGTGCCAGCAGCTTCAGGACAGGGGTCTACAATGAGCAGTTCTTC.

This clone was counted between two and nine times. The J gene is TRBJ1-1, the V gene TRBV4-3, with D possibly TRBD1 on 6 matching bases. This CDR3 is 14 amino acids long. Germline assignment: CDR1 LGHNA and CDR2 YSLEER. V lost 1 base and J lost 11, with 17 bases in between. This CDR3 is CASSQVGSQGWAFF. The CDR3 region has the DNA TGCGCCAGCAGCCAAGTCGGCTCACAGGGTTGGGCTTTCTTT.

Points on this clone: This CDR3 is missing its conserved last phenylalanine or tryptophan, likely due to a read error. It is unclear where the CDR3 begins or ends on the DNA, so no DNA is shown, and the CDR3 is as TCRdb lists it. This rearrangement joins TRBV7-2 to TRBJ1-2; the table assigns TRBD1, which was not confirmed against the DNA. Per germline, CDR1 SGHTA and CDR2 FQGNSA. The CDR3 sequence runs 13 residues, both termini included. CDR3: CASSLSSQGKIDL.

The chain combines TRBV25-1 with TRBJ2-1; a weak D match, TRBD1 (5 bases). V lost 4 bases and J lost 4, with 8 bases in between. The length of the CDR3 is 13 residues. CDR1 and CDR2 from the germline V gene are MGHDK and SYGVNS. The DNA for the CDR3 is TGTGCCAGCAGTGCGACAGATTACAATGAGCAGTTCTTC. Translating gives CASSATDYNEQFF.

The chain uses TRBV19 and TRBJ1-5, with TRBD1 as a possible D gene (6 bases). The CDR3 has 12 amino acids. Germline V CDR1 and CDR2: LNHDA, SQIVND (reference sequence). V lost 5 bases, J lost 7 bases, and 9 bases lay in between. In DNA form, the CDR3 reads TGTGCCAGTAGTGGACAGCGGCAGCCCCAGCATTTT. Its translation: CASSGQRQPQHF.

This clone was counted once. The chain combines TRBV7-9 with TRBJ2-1; 10 positions agree with TRBD1. Germline CDR1 and CDR2: SEHNR and FQNEAQ (reference sequence). The trim removed 5 bases at V and 4 bases at J, leaving 5 bases unmatched. The CDR3 contains 15 residues. CDR3 bases: TGTGCCAGCAGCCAGACAGGGGGCGCGTACAATGAGCAGTTCTTC. Amino acid sequence: CASSQTGGAYNEQFF.

V usage is TRBV5-1 and J usage is TRBJ1-1; weak D call: TRBD1 (6 bases). V was cut by 4 bases and J by 3 bases, with 13 bases left in between. CDR3 size: 14 residues. CDR1 SGHRS and CDR2 YFSETQ come from the germline V gene. CDR3: CASSEQGYDTEAFF. Written as DNA, the CDR3 is TGCGCCAGCAGCGAACAGGGATATGACACTGAAGCTTTCTTT.